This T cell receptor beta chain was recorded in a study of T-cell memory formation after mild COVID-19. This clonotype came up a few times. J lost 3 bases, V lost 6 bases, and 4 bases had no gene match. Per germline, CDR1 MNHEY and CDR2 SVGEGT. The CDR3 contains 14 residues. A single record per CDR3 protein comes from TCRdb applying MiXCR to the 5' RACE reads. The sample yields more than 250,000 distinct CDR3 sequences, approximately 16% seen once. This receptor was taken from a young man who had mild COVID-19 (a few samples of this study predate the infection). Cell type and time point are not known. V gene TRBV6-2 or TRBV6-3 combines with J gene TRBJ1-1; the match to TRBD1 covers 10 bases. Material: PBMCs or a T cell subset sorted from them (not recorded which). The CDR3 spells CASSRQGADTEAFF. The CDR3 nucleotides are TGTGCCAGCAGCAGACAGGGGGCGGACACTGAAGCTTTCTTT.